This is a list of T cell receptor beta chains from one sample in a study of T cell repertoires in cytomegalovirus infection. Via MiXCR, TCRdb re-called the reads, giving one row per CDR3 protein. The sample consists of around 740,000 distinct CDR3 sequences, about a third of them appearing once. Sequenced material: PBMCs. These receptors were taken from a human donor in good health (CMV status not recorded). Some clones in this sample may be carry-over from other donors' samples. Each CDR3 is given with its conserved first and last residue. Each record gives: J gene, D gene, clone size, V gene, CDR3 DNA, CDR3 protein. D genes are given only for firm matches. Where a row states a size, it is once, few, many or the class of an expanded clone; other rows omit it.

J: TRBJ2-7; D: TRBD1; size: .; V: TRBV5-6; DNA: TGTGCCAACAGCCGTTTGACCGGGACAGGGAACTACGAGCAGTACTTC; CDR3: CANSRLTGTGNYEQYF
J: TRBJ2-3; D: TRBD1; size: .; V: TRBV28; DNA: TGTGCCAGCAGTTCCCACAGGGGAGTAACAGATACGCAGTATTTT; CDR3: CASSSHRGVTDTQYF
J: TRBJ1-5; D: .; size: few; V: TRBV18; DNA: TGTGCCAGCTCACCCTACCCACCGGGGTATAGCAATCAGCCCCAGCATTTT; CDR3: CASSPYPPGYSNQPQHF
J: TRBJ2-2; D: TRBD2; size: few; V: TRBV11-1; DNA: TGTGCCAGCAGCGTAAATAGGGCCGGGGGGGCCTACACCGGGGAGCTGTTTTTT; CDR3: CASSVNRAGGAYTGELFF
J: TRBJ2-7; D: .; size: few; V: TRBV7-9; DNA: TGTGCCAGCACTCCTGGAGGGTTCTACGAGCAGTACTTC; CDR3: CASTPGGFYEQYF
J: TRBJ1-2; D: .; size: .; V: TRBV7-6; DNA: TGTGCCAGCAGCATTCCGTCGGGCCTGAACGATGGCTACACCTTC; CDR3: CASSIPSGLNDGYTF
J: TRBJ1-5; D: TRBD1; size: many; V: TRBV7-8; DNA: TGTGCCAGCAGCCCGGGGGACAGGGGAAGGAGGAAGCCCCAGCATTTT; CDR3: CASSPGDRGRRKPQHF
J: TRBJ2-3; D: TRBD2; size: few; V: TRBV7-9; DNA: TGTGCCAGCAGCTCCCCACTAGCGGGAGGGGAGGCAGATACGCAGTATTTT; CDR3: CASSSPLAGGEADTQYF
J: TRBJ2-3; D: TRBD1; size: .; V: TRBV5-1; DNA: TGCGCCAGCAGCTATACCCCAGGGGGTACAGATACGCAGTATTTT; CDR3: CASSYTPGGTDTQYF
J: TRBJ1-2; D: .; size: .; V: TRBV25-1; DNA: TGTGCCAGCAGTGAATTTGGCGGTAACTATGGCTACACCTTC; CDR3: CASSEFGGNYGYTF
J: TRBJ2-4; D: .; size: .; V: TRBV2; DNA: TGTGCCAGCAGTGATTTTCGGGGACTTCGTTCCGGGAACATTCAGTACTTC; CDR3: CASSDFRGLRSGNIQYF
J: TRBJ1-5; D: TRBD1; size: .; V: TRBV6-1; DNA: TGTGCCAGCAGGACAGGGAACAATCAGCCCCAGCATTTT; CDR3: CASRTGNNQPQHF
J: TRBJ1-1; D: TRBD1; size: many; V: TRBV27; DNA: TGTGCCAGCAGTACGGGACAGGCGAACACTGAAGCTTTCTTT; CDR3: CASSTGQANTEAFF
J: TRBJ2-1; D: TRBD1; size: .; V: TRBV6-2/TRBV6-3; DNA: TGTGCCAGCAGTTACGCGGACAGGAACTTCTGGGGTGAGCAGTTCTTC; CDR3: CASSYADRNFWGEQFF
J: TRBJ1-5; D: .; size: .; V: TRBV19; DNA: .; CDR3: CASSPFGSGNQPTLF
J: TRBJ2-5; D: .; size: .; V: TRBV28; DNA: TGTGCCAGCAGTAACGCTCCTGGGGAGACCCAGTACTTC; CDR3: CASSNAPGETQYF
J: TRBJ1-1; D: TRBD1; size: many; V: TRBV7-9; DNA: TGTGCCAGCAGCCGCGGGACAGGGGTGAACACTGAAGCTTTCTTT; CDR3: CASSRGTGVNTEAFF
J: TRBJ2-7; D: TRBD2; size: .; V: TRBV6-1; DNA: TGTGCCAGCAGAATTAGCGGGAGCTCCTACGAGCAGTACTTC; CDR3: CASRISGSSYEQYF
J: TRBJ2-2; D: .; size: .; V: TRBV19; DNA: TGTGCCTCCTCTTTCGCGGGAACCGGGGAGCTGTTTTTT; CDR3: CASSFAGTGELFF
J: TRBJ2-2; D: TRBD2; size: .; V: TRBV7-8; DNA: TGTGCCAGCAGCTCCCGGCTGAGCGGGGTTGGGACCGGGGAGCTGTTTTTT; CDR3: CASSSRLSGVGTGELFF
J: TRBJ1-3; D: .; size: few; V: TRBV12-3/TRBV12-4; DNA: TGTGCCAGCAGTTTAGGCAGGGTGATTGGAAACACCATATATTTT; CDR3: CASSLGRVIGNTIYF
J: TRBJ1-2; D: .; size: .; V: TRBV2; DNA: TGTGCCAGCAGTGAGGAGGCGAGTGTTGGCTACACCTTC; CDR3: CASSEEASVGYTF
J: TRBJ1-1; D: .; size: many; V: TRBV7-2; DNA: TGTGCCAGCAGCTTACTCCCTATAATGAACACTGAAGCTTTCTTT; CDR3: CASSLLPIMNTEAFF